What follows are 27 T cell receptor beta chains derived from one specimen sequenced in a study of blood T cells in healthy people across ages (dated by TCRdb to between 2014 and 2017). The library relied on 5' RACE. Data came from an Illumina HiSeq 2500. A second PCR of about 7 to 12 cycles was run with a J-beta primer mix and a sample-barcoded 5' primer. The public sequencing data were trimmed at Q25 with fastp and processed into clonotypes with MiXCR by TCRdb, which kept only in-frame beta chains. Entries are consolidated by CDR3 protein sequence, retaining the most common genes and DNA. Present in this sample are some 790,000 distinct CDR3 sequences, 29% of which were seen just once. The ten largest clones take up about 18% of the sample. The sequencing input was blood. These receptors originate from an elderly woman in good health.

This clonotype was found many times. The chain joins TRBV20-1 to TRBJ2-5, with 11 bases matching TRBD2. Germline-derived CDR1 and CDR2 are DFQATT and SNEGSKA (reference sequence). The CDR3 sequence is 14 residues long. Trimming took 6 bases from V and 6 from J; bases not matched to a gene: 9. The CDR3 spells CSADRLAGPQTQYF. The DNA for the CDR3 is TGCAGTGCGGACCGACTAGCGGGGCCACAGACCCAGTACTTC.

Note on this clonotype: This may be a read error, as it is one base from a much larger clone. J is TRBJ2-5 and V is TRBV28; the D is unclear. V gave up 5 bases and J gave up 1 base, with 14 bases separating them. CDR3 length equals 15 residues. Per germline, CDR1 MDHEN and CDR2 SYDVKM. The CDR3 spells CASSARLPVQETQYF. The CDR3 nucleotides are TGTGCCAGCAGTGCGAGGCTTCCAGTCCAAGAGACCCAGTACTTC.

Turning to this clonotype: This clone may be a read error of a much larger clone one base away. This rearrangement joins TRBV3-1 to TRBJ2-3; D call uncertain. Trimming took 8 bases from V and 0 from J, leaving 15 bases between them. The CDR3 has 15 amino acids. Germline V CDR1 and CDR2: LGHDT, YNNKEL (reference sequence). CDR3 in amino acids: CASGNIGSSTDTQYF. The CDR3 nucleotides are TGTGCCAGCGGCAACATAGGGTCTAGCACAGATACGCAGTATTTT.

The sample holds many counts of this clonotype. In DNA, the CDR3 is TGCAGTGCTAGATTACAGCGGGGGGCAGCCTACAATGAGCAGTTCTTC. Residues: CSARLQRGAAYNEQFF. This chain uses TRBV20-1 with TRBJ2-1, with TRBD2 identical over 9 bases. Germline loops: CDR1 DFQATT, CDR2 SNEGSKA (reference sequence). V lost 2 bases to trimming and J lost 2 bases; unmatched junction nucleotides: 7. The CDR3 is 16 amino acids.

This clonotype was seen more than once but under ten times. The CDR3 is CATSDGRTGVNQPQHF. CDR3 nucleotides: TGTGCCACCAGTGATGGACGGACAGGGGTCAATCAGCCCCAGCATTTT. The gene calls are TRBV24-1 and TRBJ1-5, with 9 bases matching TRBD1. This CDR3 contains 16 residues. CDR1 is KGHDR, CDR2 SFDVKD, per germline. After removal of 3 bases from V and 3 bases from J, the junction contained 5 bases not matched to a gene.

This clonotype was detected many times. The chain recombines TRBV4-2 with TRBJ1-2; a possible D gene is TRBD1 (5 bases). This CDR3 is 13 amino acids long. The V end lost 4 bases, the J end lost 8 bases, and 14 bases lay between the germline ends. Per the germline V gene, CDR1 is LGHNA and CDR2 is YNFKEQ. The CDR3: CASSPRGSEGYTF. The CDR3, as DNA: TGTGCCAGCAGCCCTAGGGGCAGCGAAGGCTACACCTTC.

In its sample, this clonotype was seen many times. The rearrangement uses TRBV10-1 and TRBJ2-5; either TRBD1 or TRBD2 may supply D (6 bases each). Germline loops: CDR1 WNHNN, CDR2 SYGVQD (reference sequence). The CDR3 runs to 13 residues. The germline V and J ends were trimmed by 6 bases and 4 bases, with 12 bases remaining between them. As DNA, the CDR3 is TGCGCCAGCAGCGCCAGGGGAGGAGAGACCCAGTACTTC. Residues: CASSARGGETQYF.

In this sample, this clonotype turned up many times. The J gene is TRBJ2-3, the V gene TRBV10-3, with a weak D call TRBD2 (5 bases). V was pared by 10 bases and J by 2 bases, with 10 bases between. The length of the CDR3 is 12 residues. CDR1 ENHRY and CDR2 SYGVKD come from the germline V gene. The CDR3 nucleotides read TGTGCCACTGGACTCCCCACAGATACGCAGTATTTT. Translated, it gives CATGLPTDTQYF.

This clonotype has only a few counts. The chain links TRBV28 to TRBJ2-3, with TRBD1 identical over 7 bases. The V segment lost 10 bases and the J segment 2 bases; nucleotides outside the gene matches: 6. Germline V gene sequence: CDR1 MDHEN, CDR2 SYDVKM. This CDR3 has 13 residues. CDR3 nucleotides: TGTGCCACCTTGGGACAGCTCACAGATACGCAGTATTTT. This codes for CATLGQLTDTQYF.

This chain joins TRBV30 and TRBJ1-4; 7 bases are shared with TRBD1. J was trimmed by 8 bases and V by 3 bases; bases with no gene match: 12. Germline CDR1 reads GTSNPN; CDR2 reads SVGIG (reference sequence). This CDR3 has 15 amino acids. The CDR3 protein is CAWSPGQLIEEKLFF. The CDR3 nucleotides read TGTGCCTGGAGCCCGGGACAGCTAATAGAAGAAAAACTGTTTTTT. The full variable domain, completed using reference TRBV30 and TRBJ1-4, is SQTIHQWPATLVQPVGSPLSLECTVEGTSNPNLYWYRQAAGRGLQLLFYSVGIGQISSEVPQNLSASRPQDRQFILSSKKLLLSDSGFYLCAWSPGQLIEEKLFFGSGTQLSVL.

This CDR3 is CASSSRVSLREAEAFF. The CDR3 DNA sequence: TGTGCCAGCAGTTCTCGGGTTAGTCTCCGAGAGGCTGAAGCTTTCTTT. The chain is built from TRBV6-6 and TRBJ1-1; D is ambiguous. The CDR3 sequence is 16 residues long. V was trimmed by 4 bases and J by 6 bases, leaving 21 bases between them. The germline V gene encodes CDR1 MNHNY and CDR2 SVGAGI (reference sequence).

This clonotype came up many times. In DNA form, the CDR3 reads TGTGCCAGCAGCTTAGTTGAAAGCTCGAAGACCCAGTACTTC. Protein product: CASSLVESSKTQYF. The rearrangement uses TRBV7-2 and TRBJ2-5; D gene unclear. The CDR3 runs 14 residues. V was pared by 1 base and J by 6 bases, with 12 bases between. Germline CDR1 and CDR2: SGHTA and FQGNSA. The complete variable domain, with remaining parts taken from reference TRBV7-2 and TRBJ2-5, reads GAGVSQSPSNKVTEKGKDVELRCDPISGHTALYWYRQSLGQGLEFLIYFQGNSAPDKSGLPSDRFSAERTGGSVSTLTIQRTQQEDSAVYLCASSLVESSKTQYFGPGTRLLVL.

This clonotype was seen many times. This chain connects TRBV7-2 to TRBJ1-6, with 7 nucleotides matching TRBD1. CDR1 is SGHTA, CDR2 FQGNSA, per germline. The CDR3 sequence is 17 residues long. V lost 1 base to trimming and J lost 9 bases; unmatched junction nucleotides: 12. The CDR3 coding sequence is TGTGCCAGCAGCTTAGGAGGAGGGGGCAGTACTCTTTCACCCCTCCACTTT. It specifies CASSLGGGGSTLSPLHF.

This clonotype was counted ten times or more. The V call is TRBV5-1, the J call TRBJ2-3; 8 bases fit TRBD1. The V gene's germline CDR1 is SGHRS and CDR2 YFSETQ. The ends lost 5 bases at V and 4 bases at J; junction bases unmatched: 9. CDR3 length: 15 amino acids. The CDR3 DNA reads TGCGCCAGCAGGATCTCAGGGGGCATGTCAGATACGCAGTATTTT. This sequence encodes CASRISGGMSDTQYF.

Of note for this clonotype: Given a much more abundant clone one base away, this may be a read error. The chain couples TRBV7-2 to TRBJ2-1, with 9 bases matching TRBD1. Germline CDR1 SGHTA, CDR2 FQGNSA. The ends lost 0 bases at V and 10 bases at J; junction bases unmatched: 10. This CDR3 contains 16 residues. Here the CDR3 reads CASSLAPGQGSYEQFF. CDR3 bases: TGTGCCAGCAGCTTAGCGCCGGGACAGGGATCCTACGAGCAGTTCTTC.

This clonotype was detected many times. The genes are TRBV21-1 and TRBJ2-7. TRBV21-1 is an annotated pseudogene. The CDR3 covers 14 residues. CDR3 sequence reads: CASSKQESSYEQYF. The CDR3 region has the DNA TGTGCCAGCAGCAAACAAGAGAGCTCCTACGAGCAGTACTTC.

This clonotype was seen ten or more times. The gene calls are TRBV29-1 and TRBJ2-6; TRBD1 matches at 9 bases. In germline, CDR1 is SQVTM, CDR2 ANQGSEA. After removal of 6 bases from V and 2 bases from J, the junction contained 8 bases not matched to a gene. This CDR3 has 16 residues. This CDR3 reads CSVAVQGAPGANVLTF. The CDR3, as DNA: TGCAGCGTCGCGGTACAGGGGGCGCCTGGGGCCAACGTCCTGACTTTC.

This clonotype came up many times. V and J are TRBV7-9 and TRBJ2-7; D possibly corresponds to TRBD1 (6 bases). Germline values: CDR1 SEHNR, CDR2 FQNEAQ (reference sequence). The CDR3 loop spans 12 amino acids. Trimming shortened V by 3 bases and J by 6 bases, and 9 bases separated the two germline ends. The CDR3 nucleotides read TGTGCCAGCAGCTTGCAGGGGTCCGAGCAGTACTTC. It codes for CASSLQGSEQYF. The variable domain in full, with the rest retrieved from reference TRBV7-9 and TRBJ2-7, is DTGVSQNPRHKITKRGQNVTFRCDPISEHNRLYWYRQTLGQGPEFLTYFQNEAQLEKSRLLSDRFSAERPKGSFSTLEIQRTEQGDSAMYLCASSLQGSEQYFGPGTRLTVT.

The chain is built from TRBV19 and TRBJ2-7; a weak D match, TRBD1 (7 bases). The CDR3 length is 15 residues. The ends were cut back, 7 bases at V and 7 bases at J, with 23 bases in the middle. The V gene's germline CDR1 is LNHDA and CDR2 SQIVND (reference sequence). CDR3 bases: TGTGCCAGTACCTCTAGGGACAGCACCGGGGGTGAGCAGTACTTC. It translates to CASTSRDSTGGEQYF.

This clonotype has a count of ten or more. As DNA, the CDR3 is TGTGCCAGCATGCGGACAGGGGGTCCCCCCTACGAGCAGTACTTC. Protein sequence: CASMRTGGPPYEQYF. This sequence joins TRBV28 and TRBJ2-7, with 10 positions matching TRBD1. The CDR3 covers 15 residues. V gave up 7 bases and J gave up 2 bases; unmatched junction bases: 8. In germline, CDR1 is MDHEN, CDR2 SYDVKM.

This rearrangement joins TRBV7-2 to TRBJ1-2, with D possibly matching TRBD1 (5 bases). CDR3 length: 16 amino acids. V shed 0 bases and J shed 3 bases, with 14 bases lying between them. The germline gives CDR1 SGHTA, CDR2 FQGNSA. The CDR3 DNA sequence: TGTGCCAGCAGCTTAGCAGGAGGGGAGGGGTACTATGGCTACACCTTC. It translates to CASSLAGGEGYYGYTF. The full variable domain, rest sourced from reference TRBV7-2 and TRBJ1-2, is GAGVSQSPSNKVTEKGKDVELRCDPISGHTALYWYRQSLGQGLEFLIYFQGNSAPDKSGLPSDRFSAERTGGSVSTLTIQRTQQEDSAVYLCASSLAGGEGYYGYTFGSGTRLTVV.

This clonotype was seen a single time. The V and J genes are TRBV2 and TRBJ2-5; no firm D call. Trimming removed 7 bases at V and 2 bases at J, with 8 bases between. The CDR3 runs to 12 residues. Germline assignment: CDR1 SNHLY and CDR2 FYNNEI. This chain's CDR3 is CASKFIQETQYF. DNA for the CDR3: TGTGCCAGCAAGTTTATACAAGAGACCCAGTACTTC. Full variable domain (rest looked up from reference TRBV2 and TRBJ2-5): EPEVTQTPSHQVTQMGQEVILRCVPISNHLYFYWYRQILGQKVEFLVSFYNNEISEKSEIFDDQFSVERPDGSNFTLKIRSTKLEDSAMYFCASKFIQETQYFGPGTRLLVL.

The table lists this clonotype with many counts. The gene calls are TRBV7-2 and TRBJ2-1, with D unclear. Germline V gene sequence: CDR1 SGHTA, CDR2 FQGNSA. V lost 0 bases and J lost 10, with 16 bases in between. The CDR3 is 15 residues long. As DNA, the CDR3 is TGTGCCAGCAGCTTAGCGATTGCGGCCGCGGTGGAGCAGTTCTTC. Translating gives CASSLAIAAAVEQFF.

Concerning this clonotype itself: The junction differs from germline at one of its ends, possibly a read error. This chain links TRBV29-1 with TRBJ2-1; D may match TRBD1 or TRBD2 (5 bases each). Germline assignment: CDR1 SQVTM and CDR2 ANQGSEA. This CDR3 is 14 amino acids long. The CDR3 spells CSVEVGAYLGEQFF. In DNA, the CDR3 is TGCAGCGTTGAAGTCGGGGCCTATCTCGGTGAGCAGTTTTTC.

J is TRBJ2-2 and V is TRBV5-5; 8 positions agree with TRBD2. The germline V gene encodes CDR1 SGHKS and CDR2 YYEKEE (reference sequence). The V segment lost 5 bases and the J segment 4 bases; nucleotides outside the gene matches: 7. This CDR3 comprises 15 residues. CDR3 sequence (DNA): TGTGCCAGCAGACCCGGGGGGGCCGGCACCGGGGAGCTGTTTTTT. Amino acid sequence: CASRPGGAGTGELFF.

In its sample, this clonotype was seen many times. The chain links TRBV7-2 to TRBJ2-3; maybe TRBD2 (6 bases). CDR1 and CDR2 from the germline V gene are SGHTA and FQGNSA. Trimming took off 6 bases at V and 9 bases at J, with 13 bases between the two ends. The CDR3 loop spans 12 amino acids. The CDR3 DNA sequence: TGTGCCAGCAGTTCTTTTGGGGGGACGCAGTATTTT. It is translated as CASSSFGGTQYF.

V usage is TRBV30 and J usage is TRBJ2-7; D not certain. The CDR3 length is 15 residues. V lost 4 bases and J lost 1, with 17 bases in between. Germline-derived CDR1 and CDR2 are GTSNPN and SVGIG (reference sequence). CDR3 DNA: TGTGCCTGGACTTCCCCTAGTTGGGCATCCTACGAGCAGTACTTC. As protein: CAWTSPSWASYEQYF.